This TCR beta chain was identified in a study of blood T cell repertoires in COVID-19. V lost 3 bases to trimming and J lost 0 bases, with 19 bases between them. This CDR3 spans 19 amino acids. The V gene's germline CDR1 is SGHNT and CDR2 YYREEE (reference sequence). Assay used: immunoSEQ multiplex PCR; TCRdb lists only in-frame clones, some missing. The repertoire holds 250,000 to 350,000 clones, roughly 90% seen once, with approximately 12% in the top ten. The chain carries TRBV5-4 and TRBJ2-6, with D maybe TRBD1 (6 bases). The source material was peripheral blood. The clonotype originates from a woman in her sixties with acute or convalescent COVID-19. Here the CDR3 reads CASSSLPGQFSSGANVLTF. CDR3 sequence (DNA): TGTGCCAGCAGCTCTCTCCCAGGACAGTTCTCCTCTGGGGCCAACGTCCTGACTTTC.